This T cell receptor beta chain stems from a study of CD8 T cells in Susac syndrome. An amount of RNA that ranged from 0.5 to 1 ug was reverse transcribed with random hexamers. Each CDR3 protein gets one entry after TCRdb re-called the immunoSEQ multiplex PCR reads with MiXCR. This sample has approximately 190,000 distinct CDR3 sequences, with 85% to 95% found just once. V was shortened by 4 bases and J by 4 bases, with 23 bases between the two germline ends. The CDR3 has 17 amino acids. From germline, CDR1 is SGDLS and CDR2 YYNGEE. This clonotype was sampled from a human donor in good health. The sequenced material came from CD4+ T cells from PBMCs. The chain combines TRBV9 with TRBJ1-2; the D gene is possibly TRBD1 (5 bases). CDR3 DNA: TGTGCCAGCAGCCCGGAGGCTGGGGCAGCGCAAACCTATGGCTACACCTTC. Encoded protein: CASSPEAGAAQTYGYTF.